This paragraph covers one TCR beta chain sequence. No antigen is known for it. This sample was taken from a study of T cell repertoires in cytomegalovirus infection. At the level of the study: CMV epitopes used comprised recently identified HLA-C-restricted ones and well-studied HLA-B-restricted ones. Indications came from public TCR beta signatures; they pointed to CMV infection and to a matching HLA type. Study results and caveats: Cumulative frequency of public TCR beta families picked out carriers of CMV plus the relevant HLA. In two of eight donors, the top clonotype was HLA-C-restricted CMV-specific.

V lost 1 base and J lost 8; bases outside the gene matches: 14. CDR3 size: 18 residues. Looked up from germline, CDR1 is SEHNR and CDR2 is FQNEAQ (reference sequence). MiXCR was run by TCRdb on the reads, yielding one entry per CDR3 protein. The sample has 100,000 to 150,000 distinct CDR3 sequences, 32% seen once. The specimen was CD8+ T cells from cultured PBMCs, collected from culture after CMV antigen stimulation. The V gene is TRBV7-9, the J gene TRBJ1-4, with 9 bases matching TRBD1. The sequence was collected from a human donor in good health (CMV status not recorded). Some clones in this sample may be carry-over from other donors' samples. The CDR3 DNA reads as TGTGCCAGCAGCTTAGATCTTTCGGCTACAGGGGGCAGCGAAAAACTGTTTTTT. Translation: CASSLDLSATGGSEKLFF.